The T cell receptor beta chain under discussion was sequenced for a study of regulatory T cells in long-lasting Graves disease. Germline V gene sequence: CDR1 LNHDA, CDR2 SQIVND (reference sequence). The V and J ends lost 8 bases and 11 bases respectively, with 18 bases between them. This CDR3 region has 12 residues. Sample time point: newly diagnosed GD, antithyroid drugs for less than 3 months. Construction of the TCR library relied on RNA isolated from PBMCs. In building TCR beta libraries, iRepertoire HTBI primers were used together with Arm-PCR of CDR3 regions. Using its own MiXCR run on the multiplex PCR reads, TCRdb lists one record per CDR3 protein. The table records hundreds of thousands of distinct CDR3 sequences, roughly 16% of them present only once. This clonotype was counted a few times. These data are also associated with another study on T cells in Graves' hyperthyroidism and ophthalmopathy. That publication notes: Initially, a first-round RT-PCR of the TCR CDR3 employed the HTBI primer set.

The clonotype comes from a woman aged 35-65 years with Graves disease. The sequenced sample was peripheral blood mononuclear cells (PBMCs), obtained at new diagnosis, from a patient treated with antithyroid drugs. The chain couples TRBV19 to TRBJ1-1; D perhaps matches TRBD1 (5 bases). The CDR3 DNA is TGTGCCAGTTCATCCTTGGGCAGGGTTGCTTTCTTT. Translated: CASSSLGRVAFF.